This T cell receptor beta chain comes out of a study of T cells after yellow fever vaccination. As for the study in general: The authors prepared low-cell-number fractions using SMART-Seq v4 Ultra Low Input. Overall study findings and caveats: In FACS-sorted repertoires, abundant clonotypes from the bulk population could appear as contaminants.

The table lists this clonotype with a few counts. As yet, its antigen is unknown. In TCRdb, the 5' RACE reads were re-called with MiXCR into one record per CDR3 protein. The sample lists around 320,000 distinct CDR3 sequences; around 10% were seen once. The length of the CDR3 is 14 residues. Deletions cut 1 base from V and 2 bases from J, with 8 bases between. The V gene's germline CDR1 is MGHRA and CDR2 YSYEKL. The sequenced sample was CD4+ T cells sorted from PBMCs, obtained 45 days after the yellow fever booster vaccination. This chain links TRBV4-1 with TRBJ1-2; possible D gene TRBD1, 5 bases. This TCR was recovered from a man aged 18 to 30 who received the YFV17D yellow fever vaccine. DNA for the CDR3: TGCGCCAGCAGCCAAGTAGGGGAAAACTATGGCTACACCTTC. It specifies CASSQVGENYGYTF.